Sequencing of this T cell receptor (beta chain) was carried out in a study of control samples from healthy donors and cancer patients. This CDR3 comprises 18 residues. The germline gives CDR1 LNHNV, CDR2 YYDKDF (reference sequence). The V end lost 1 base, the J end lost 5 bases, and 21 bases lay between the germline ends. Clones were read by immunoSEQ multiplex PCR, and TCRdb kept only the in-frame ones, dropping some. The data hold about 170,000 clones, with about 86% observed a single time. This clonotype originated in a woman in her 30s in good health. The chain combines TRBV15 with TRBJ1-5, with D perhaps matching TRBD1 (5 bases). The sequenced sample was blood. The CDR3 DNA reads as TGTGCCACCAGCAGAGGGGGCAGAGAATACCTTGAAGATCAGCCCCAGCATTTT. This encodes CATSRGGREYLEDQPQHF.